The text below deals with one T cell receptor beta chain. Clones were sequenced by immunoSEQ multiplex PCR, and TCRdb holds only the in-frame ones, with some missing. The sample carries 35,000 to 40,000 clones, about 85% recorded once. This sample was included in a study of blood T cell repertoires in COVID-19. Study at large: Both acute and convalescent COVID-19 samples were obtained from the United States, Italy and Spain. T cells, B-cell-depleted T cells, or PBMCs provided the cDNA or gDNA that served as material.

In germline, CDR1 is SEHNR, CDR2 FQNEAQ (reference sequence). The CDR3 extends over 15 amino acids. The V and J ends lost 2 bases and 8 bases respectively, with 13 bases between them. This receptor was taken from a human donor in a cohort sampled during active COVID-19. V and J are TRBV7-9 and TRBJ1-6; no clear D. The material sequenced was peripheral blood. Here the CDR3 reads CASSLLRGHDSPLHF. In DNA form, the CDR3 reads TGTGCCAGCAGCTTACTTAGAGGGCATGATTCACCCCTCCACTTT.